This T cell receptor beta chain is from a study of T cell clonotyping in hematopoietic cell transplantation. Study conclusions and caveats: After transplant, recipient diversity fell while pathologically expanded clonotypes grew through day 180.

Concerning this clone: Its antigen remains unidentified.

The assay was immunoSEQ multiplex PCR, and TCRdb's table has in-frame clones only and misses some. The sample gives tens of thousands of clones, 94% of which show up once; over 0.65% is in the top ten. The V segment lost 5 bases and the J segment 0 bases; nucleotides outside the gene matches: 10. The germline CDR1 and CDR2 sequences are SGHTA and FQGNSA. CDR3 length: 17 amino acids. The sequencing input was peripheral blood mononuclear cells. The genes are TRBV7-2 and TRBJ1-1, with TRBD1 identical over 9 bases. This sequence was found in a woman between 45 and 65 years old in good health. Some clones in this sample may be carry-over from other donors' samples. CDR3 protein: CASSPIDRGEVNTEAFF. CDR3 in DNA: TGTGCCAGCAGCCCTATCGACAGGGGGGAGGTGAACACTGAAGCTTTCTTT.